Sequencing of this TCR beta chain was carried out in a study of PD-1 blockade in classical Hodgkin lymphoma. The study, taken as a whole, reports: Baseline diversity was lower in partial responders and progressors than complete responders.

The V gene lost 3 bases and the J gene lost 3 bases, with 9 bases spanning the gap. There are 15 residues in the CDR3. From germline, CDR1 is LNHDA and CDR2 SQIVND (reference sequence). Assay used: immunoSEQ multiplex PCR; TCRdb lists only in-frame clones, some missing. The table lists under 25,000 clones, about 78% of them singletons. As to this clone: The antigen remains unidentified.

With no exception, relapse followed autologous stem cell transplantation in all patients, and brentuximab vedotin exposure varied. The clonotype was recovered from a human donor with classical Hodgkin lymphoma. This sample comprised peripheral blood mononuclear cells (PBMCs), obtained before the second cycle of nivolumab. The chain couples TRBV19 to TRBJ2-6; tentatively, D is TRBD2 (5 bases). The CDR3 DNA sequence: TGTGCCAGTAGTATCACTGGGAGTGGGGCCAACGTCCTGACTTTC. Amino acids: CASSITGSGANVLTF.